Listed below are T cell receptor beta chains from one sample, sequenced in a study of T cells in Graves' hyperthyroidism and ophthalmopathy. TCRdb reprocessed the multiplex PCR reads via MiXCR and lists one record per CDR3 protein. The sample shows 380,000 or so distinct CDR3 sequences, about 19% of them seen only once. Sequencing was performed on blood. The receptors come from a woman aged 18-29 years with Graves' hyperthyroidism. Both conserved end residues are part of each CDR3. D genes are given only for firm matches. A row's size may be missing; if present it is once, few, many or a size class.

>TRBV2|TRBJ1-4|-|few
TGTGCCGGGGGGGGGACTAATGAAAAACTGTTTTTT
CAGGGTNEKLFF
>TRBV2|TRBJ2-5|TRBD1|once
TGTGCCAGCAGTGAGGCAGGGGGCGTGCAGACCCAGTACTTC
CASSEAGGVQTQYF
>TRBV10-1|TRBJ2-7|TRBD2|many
TGCGCCAGCAGGCAACTAGCGGGTTGGGCGTACGAGCAGTACTTC
CASRQLAGWAYEQYF
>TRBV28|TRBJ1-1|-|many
TGTGCCAGCAGTTGGACAAGCGGGAACACTGAAGCTTTCTTT
CASSWTSGNTEAFF
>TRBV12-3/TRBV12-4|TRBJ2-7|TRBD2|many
TGTGCCAGCAGTTTAGCGGGGGGGGGTCTTTACGAGCAGTACTTC
CASSLAGGGLYEQYF
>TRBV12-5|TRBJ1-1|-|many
TGTGCTAGTGGTTTGGTACTGGGGGGGGAACGGGACACTGAAGCTTTCTTT
CASGLVLGGERDTEAFF
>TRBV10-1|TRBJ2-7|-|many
TGCGCCAGCAGTGAGCGGGGACAAGCGGGTGAGCAGTACTTC
CASSERGQAGEQYF
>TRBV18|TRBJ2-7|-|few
TGTGCCAGCTCACCAATCCGAACCTCCTACGAGCAGTACTTC
CASSPIRTSYEQYF
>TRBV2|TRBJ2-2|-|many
TGTGCCAGCGGTAGGGGGACCACCGGGGAGCTGTTTTTT
CASGRGTTGELFF
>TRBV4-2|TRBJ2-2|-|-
TGTGCCAGCAGCCCTTACGGGGTTTCGTACACCGGGGAGCTGTTTTTT
CASSPYGVSYTGELFF
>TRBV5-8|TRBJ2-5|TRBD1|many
TGTGCCAGCAGCATAGGACAGGGGAGCCAAGAGACCCAGTACTTC
CASSIGQGSQETQYF
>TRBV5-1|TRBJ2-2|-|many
TGCGCCAGCAGCAGGAGGCTAGTAAGGAACACCGGGGAGCTGTTTTTT
CASSRRLVRNTGELFF
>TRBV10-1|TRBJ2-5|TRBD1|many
TGCGCCAGCAGGGACAGGGATAGGGAGACCCAGTACTTC
CASRDRDRETQYF
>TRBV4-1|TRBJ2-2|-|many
TGCGCCAGCAGCCAGTACCGTGGTGGAACCGGGGAGCTGTTTTTT
CASSQYRGGTGELFF
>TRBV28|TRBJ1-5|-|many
TGTGCCAGCATCCTAGGAGGGGCCGGCAATCAGCCCCAGCATTTT
CASILGGAGNQPQHF
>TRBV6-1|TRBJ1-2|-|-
TGTGCCAGCAGCGCAGGGTTGGGGAACTATGGCTACACCTTC
CASSAGLGNYGYTF
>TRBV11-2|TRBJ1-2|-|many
TGTGCCAGCAGCTACGGAGTAGCGGGCTACACCTTC
CASSYGVAGYTF
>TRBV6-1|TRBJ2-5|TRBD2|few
TGTGCCAGCAGTAATAGCGGGTTCGAGACCCAGTACTTC
CASSNSGFETQYF
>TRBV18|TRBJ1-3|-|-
TGTGCCAGCTCACCCCGAGGCAGGCCCTCTGGAAACACCATATATTTT
CASSPRGRPSGNTIYF
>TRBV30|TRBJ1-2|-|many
TGTGCCTGGACTCCGGACGCTAACTATGGCTACACCTTC
CAWTPDANYGYTF
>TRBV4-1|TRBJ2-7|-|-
TGCGCCAGCAGCCAGTCCGTGGCAGGCGCATACGAGCAGTACTTC
CASSQSVAGAYEQYF
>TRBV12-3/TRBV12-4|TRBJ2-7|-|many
TGTGCCAGCAGCTGGGACGTAGACGGTTACGAGCAGTACTTC
CASSWDVDGYEQYF
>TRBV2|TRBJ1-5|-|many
TGTGCCAGCAGAGGTAGACAAACCAATCAGCCCCAGCATTTT
CASRGRQTNQPQHF
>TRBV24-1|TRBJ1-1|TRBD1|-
TGTGCCACCAGTGATCCAGACAGGGGCTCTGAAGCTTTCTTT
CATSDPDRGSEAFF
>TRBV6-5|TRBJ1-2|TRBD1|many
TGTGCCAGCAGATTACAGGGGGTGGACTATGGCTACACCTTC
CASRLQGVDYGYTF
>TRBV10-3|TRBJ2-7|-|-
TGTGCCATCAGTGCCGGGCAGGACGGGTACGAGCAGTACTTC
CAISAGQDGYEQYF
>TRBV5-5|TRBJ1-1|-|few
TGTGCCAGCAGCTTGCTTGACAGACTAATGAACACTGAAGCTTTCTTT
CASSLLDRLMNTEAFF
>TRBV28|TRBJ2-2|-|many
TGTGCCAGCAGTCAGCGACGATTAACCGGGGAGCTGTTTTTT
CASSQRRLTGELFF
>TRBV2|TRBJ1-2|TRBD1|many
TGTGCCAGCAGTGACTTGGCAGGGGGCGTTGGCTACACCTTC
CASSDLAGGVGYTF
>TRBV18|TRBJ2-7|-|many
TGTGCCAGCTCACCAACTTCATCGAGGGGCAACGAGCAGTACTTC
CASSPTSSRGNEQYF
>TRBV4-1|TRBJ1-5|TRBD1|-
TGCGCCAGCAGCCAAAAACCGTTCCGGGACAGGGGGATGAGCAATCAGCCCCAGCATTTT
CASSQKPFRDRGMSNQPQHF
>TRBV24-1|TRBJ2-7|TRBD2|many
TGTGCCACCAGTGTTAGCGGGAACGAGCAGTACTTC
CATSVSGNEQYF
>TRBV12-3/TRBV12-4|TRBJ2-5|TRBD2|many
TGTGCCAGCAGTTTAGAGGCTAGCGGGGGCAGCAAGACCCAGTACTTC
CASSLEASGGSKTQYF
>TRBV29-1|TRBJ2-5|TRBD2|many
TGCAGCGTTTCGGGACTAGCGGGATTGCAAGAGACCCAGTACTTC
CSVSGLAGLQETQYF